These 31 T cell receptor beta chains originate from one sample sequenced in a study of T cell changes during pregnancy in multiple sclerosis. Here immunoSEQ multiplex PCR was the method, and the copy in TCRdb shows in-frame clones only, minus some. In the table there are about 40,000 clones, 75% to 95% of which are singletons. Sequenced here: CD8+ T cells from peripheral blood mononuclear cells, sampled before pregnancy. The receptors shown here come from a female donor with multiple sclerosis, enrolled in a pregnancy study.

The V gene is TRBV7-9, the J gene TRBJ2-7; D call uncertain. The CDR3 sequence is 18 residues long. V shed 2 bases and J shed 1 base, with 21 bases lying between them. CDR1 and CDR2 (germline): SEHNR, FQNEAQ (reference sequence). The CDR3 sequence is CASSLSSGDLSRSYEQYF. CDR3 coding DNA: TGTGCCAGCAGCTTAAGTTCGGGTGACCTAAGTAGATCCTACGAGCAGTACTTC.

The sample holds one count of this clone. The genes are TRBV20-1 and TRBJ2-3; TRBD2 is a possible D gene (6 bases). The CDR3 is 10 residues long. Germline V gene lookup returns CDR1 DFQATT and CDR2 SNEGSKA (reference sequence). The V end was cut by 7 bases, the J end by 6 bases, with 8 bases between. CDR3 protein: CSGGRDTQYF. Written as DNA, the CDR3 is TGCAGTGGGGGGAGGGATACGCAGTATTTT.

This chain connects TRBV9 to TRBJ2-1; a weak D match, TRBD2 (6 bases). V dropped 6 bases and J dropped 0 bases, with 10 bases sitting between them. The CDR3 contains 14 residues. Germline CDR1 reads SGDLS; CDR2 reads YYNGEE. This CDR3 is CASTLGGSYNEQFF. CDR3 nucleotides: TGTGCCAGCACCCTGGGGGGCTCCTACAATGAGCAGTTCTTC.

The rearrangement joins TRBV7-6 to TRBJ2-1; no clear D. This CDR3 is built from 12 residues. The V gene's germline CDR1 is SGHVS and CDR2 FNYEAQ. Between the trimmed V and J ends, which lost 2 bases and 6 bases, there was a span of 5 bases. The CDR3, as DNA: TGTGCCAGCAGCTTATTATTCAATGAGCAGTTCTTC. It translates to CASSLLFNEQFF.

The chain couples TRBV7-6 to TRBJ2-1; 16 bases map to TRBD2. V was clipped by 4 bases and J by 6 bases; unmatched bases: 6. This CDR3 has 17 amino acids. Germline V lookup: CDR1 SGHVS, CDR2 FNYEAQ. The CDR3 loop is CASSSGLAGGPGNEQFF. The CDR3 nucleotides read TGTGCCAGCAGCTCGGGACTAGCGGGAGGGCCGGGCAATGAGCAGTTCTTC.

V gene TRBV5-6 combines with J gene TRBJ2-1; D gene ambiguous. CDR1 SGHDT and CDR2 YYEEEE come from the germline V gene. Trimming took off 4 bases at V and 2 bases at J, with 10 bases between the two ends. The CDR3 loop spans 14 amino acids. The CDR3 DNA reads TGTGCCAGCAGCAGAACAGAGACCTACAATGAGCAGTTCTTC. This translates into CASSRTETYNEQFF.

This chain uses TRBV9 with TRBJ2-2, with TRBD1 matching over 9 bases. Trimming at V came to 1 base and at J to 3 bases, leaving 4 bases not matched to a gene. The CDR3 runs 16 residues. Per germline, CDR1 SGDLS and CDR2 YYNGEE. In DNA, the CDR3 is TGTGCCAGCAGCGTAAACAGGGGGCTGTACACCGGGGAGCTGTTTTTT. It translates to CASSVNRGLYTGELFF.

This chain uses TRBV5-4 with TRBJ2-7, with TRBD2 as a possible D gene (5 bases). The CDR3 covers 16 residues. Trimming took 1 base from V and 0 from J, leaving 14 bases between them. Germline V CDR1 and CDR2: SGHNT, YYREEE (reference sequence). This CDR3 is CASSLLPDLSSYEQYF. Here the CDR3 DNA reads TGTGCCAGCAGCTTGTTGCCGGACTTGAGCTCCTACGAGCAGTACTTC.

The chain joins TRBV28 to TRBJ2-2, with no clear D. The CDR3 loop spans 15 amino acids. V lost 2 bases and J 5 bases, leaving 12 bases between the germline ends. Germline V gene lookup returns CDR1 MDHEN and CDR2 SYDVKM. Here the CDR3 DNA reads TGTGCCAGCAGTTTAAGAGGAGTCCGTACCGGGGAGCTGTTTTTT. Residues: CASSLRGVRTGELFF. Full variable domain (outside the CDR3, taken from reference TRBV28 and TRBJ2-2): DVKVTQSSRYLVKRTGEKVFLECVQDMDHENMFWYRQDPGLGLRLIYFSYDVKMKEKGDIPEGYSVSREKKERFSLILESASTNQTSMYLCASSLRGVRTGELFFGEGSRLTVL.

As concerns this clone: The identical CDR3 is also encoded by other nucleotide sequences in the sample. The rearrangement links TRBV19 to TRBJ2-2; TRBD2 is a possible D gene (5 bases). The CDR3 runs to 13 residues. V lost 3 bases and J 6 bases, leaving 8 bases between the germline ends. CDR1 and CDR2 from the germline V gene are LNHDA and SQIVND (reference sequence). In nucleotides, the CDR3 is TGTGCCAGTAGTATTAACGGGGCCGGGGAGCTGTTTTTT. Its protein is CASSINGAGELFF. Combining the CDR3 with reference TRBV19 and TRBJ2-2 gives the whole variable domain DGGITQSPKYLFRKEGQNVTLSCEQNLNHDAMYWYRQDPGQGLRLIYYSQIVNDFQKGDIAEGYSVSREKKESFPLTVTSAQKNPTAFYLCASSINGAGELFFGEGSRLTVL.

The V gene is TRBV27, the J gene TRBJ1-5; 7 bases fit TRBD1. V was pared by 2 bases and J by 6 bases, with 4 bases of the junction left unmatched. CDR3 length: 14 residues. The germline CDR1 and CDR2 sequences are MNHEY and SMNVEV (reference sequence). CDR3 in amino acids: CASSLTGAGQPQHF. In nucleotides, the CDR3 is TGTGCCAGCAGTTTAACAGGGGCGGGTCAGCCCCAGCATTTT.

The chain is built from TRBV18 and TRBJ2-7, with TRBD1 identical over 11 bases. Germline V CDR1 and CDR2: KGHSH, LQKENI. There are 15 residues in the CDR3. Unmatched junction bases numbered 5, after V lost 3 bases and J lost 4 bases. CDR3 in DNA: TGTGCCAGCTCACCCGCCGGGACAGGGGGATACGAGCAGTACTTC. It codes for CASSPAGTGGYEQYF. The whole variable domain, remainder taken from reference TRBV18 and TRBJ2-7, is NAGVMQNPRHLVRRRGQEARLRCSPMKGHSHVYWYRQLPEEGLKFMVYLQKENIIDESGMPKERFSAEFPKEGPSILRIQQVVRGDSAAYFCASSPAGTGGYEQYFGPGTRLTVT.

This chain uses TRBV29-1 with TRBJ1-1, with TRBD1 matching over 10 bases. Per the germline V gene, CDR1 is SQVTM and CDR2 is ANQGSEA. V lost 4 bases, J lost 2 bases, and 7 bases stayed unmatched. This CDR3 comprises 15 residues. CDR3 region: CSVAGTGDGNTEAFF. The CDR3 DNA is TGCAGCGTTGCCGGGACAGGGGATGGAAACACTGAAGCTTTCTTT.

The CDR3 loop reads CASSVGTGGYQPQHF. The DNA for the CDR3 is TGTGCCAGCAGCGTAGGGACAGGGGGCTATCAGCCCCAGCATTTT. J is TRBJ1-5 and V is TRBV5-6; 12 bases line up with TRBD1. This CDR3 contains 15 residues. Germline-derived CDR1 and CDR2 are SGHDT and YYEEEE. Trimming cost V 4 bases and J 5 bases; bases outside gene matches: 4.

The rearrangement joins TRBV11-2 to TRBJ2-1, with 9 bases matching TRBD2. The J segment lost 7 bases and the V segment lost 5 bases, leaving 6 bases of the junction unmatched. The germline V gene has CDR1 SGHAT and CDR2 FQNNGV. The length of the CDR3 is 14 residues. CDR3 region: CASSPLAGLNEQFF. The CDR3, as DNA: TGTGCCAGCAGCCCCCTAGCGGGATTGAATGAGCAGTTCTTC.

This rearrangement joins TRBV4-3 to TRBJ2-2; tentatively, D is TRBD2 (5 bases). The CDR3 extends over 15 amino acids. Trimming took 0 bases from V and 6 from J, leaving 11 bases between them. Germline loops: CDR1 LGHNA, CDR2 YSLEER. CDR3 bases: TGCGCCAGCAGCCAAGAGGACTCTAAGGCCGGGGAGCTGTTTTTT. It encodes CASSQEDSKAGELFF.

This rearrangement joins TRBV6-1 to TRBJ2-7; D is perhaps TRBD2 (6 bases). Trimming pared 3 bases from V and 2 bases from J, leaving 8 bases between. This CDR3 has 13 residues. CDR1 and CDR2 (germline): MNHNS, SASEGT. The CDR3 spells CASSEGLTYEQYF. The CDR3 coding sequence is TGTGCCAGCAGTGAGGGACTCACCTACGAGCAGTACTTC.

This chain joins TRBV14 and TRBJ2-1; 7 bases agree with TRBD2. The junction had 4 bases not matched to a gene; V was cut back by 4 bases and J by 4 bases. CDR3 length equals 14 residues. CDR1 and CDR2 from the germline V gene are SGHDN and FVKESK. This CDR3 is CASSLAGYYNEQFF. The CDR3 bases are TGTGCCAGCAGCCTAGCGGGCTATTACAATGAGCAGTTCTTC. Full variable domain (missing parts from reference TRBV14 and TRBJ2-1): EAGVTQFPSHSVIEKGQTVTLRCDPISGHDNLYWYRRVMGKEIKFLLHFVKESKQDESGMPNNRFLAERTGGTYSTLKVQPAELEDSGVYFCASSLAGYYNEQFFGPGTRLTVL.

This rearrangement joins TRBV28 to TRBJ1-2; possibly TRBD1 for D (5 bases). Germline values: CDR1 MDHEN, CDR2 SYDVKM. The ends were cut back, 7 bases at V and 4 bases at J, with 13 bases in the middle. The length of the CDR3 is 13 residues. The CDR3 sequence: CASTPEGSYGYTF. The CDR3 bases are TGTGCCAGCACCCCGGAGGGGTCCTATGGCTACACCTTC.

This sequence joins TRBV27 and TRBJ2-3; 9 bases are shared with TRBD1. With 5 bases clipped from V and 2 bases from J, the junction kept 5 bases outside the gene matches. Germline CDR1 MNHEY, CDR2 SMNVEV (reference sequence). The CDR3 extends over 15 amino acids. In nucleotides, the CDR3 is TGTGCCAGCAGTATCGGGACAGGGAACACAGATACGCAGTATTTT. It codes for CASSIGTGNTDTQYF.

CDR3 region: CASSPSSGFSYEQYF. In DNA, the CDR3 is TGTGCCAGCAGTCCCTCGAGCGGGTTCTCCTACGAGCAGTACTTC. V gene TRBV9 combines with J gene TRBJ2-7; D is possibly TRBD2 (6 bases). Deletions cut 5 bases from V and 0 bases from J, with 15 bases between. Germline CDR1 SGDLS, CDR2 YYNGEE. This CDR3 comprises 15 residues.

This chain connects TRBV6-1 to TRBJ2-3; 12 bases fit TRBD2. This CDR3 is built from 22 residues. CDR1 and CDR2 from the germline V gene are MNHNS and SASEGT. J lost 2 bases, V lost 2 bases, and 20 bases had no gene match. As DNA, the CDR3 is TGTGCCAGCAGTGAACCTGACCCGGAGGGCTGGACTAGCGGGAAAGCCACAGATACGCAGTATTTT. Protein product: CASSEPDPEGWTSGKATDTQYF.

The sample holds a few counts of this clone. The same CDR3 also results from other DNA sequences found in this sample. The V call is TRBV27, the J call TRBJ1-1; perhaps TRBD1 as D (6 bases). With 5 bases removed from V and 1 base from J, the gap between germline ends came to 8 bases. The CDR3 contains 13 residues. Per germline, CDR1 MNHEY and CDR2 SMNVEV (reference sequence). The CDR3 region is CASSLQGNTEAFF. CDR3 coding DNA: TGTGCCAGCAGTCTACAGGGGAACACTGAAGCTTTCTTT.

The chain joins TRBV19 to TRBJ1-1; TRBD1 aligns across 11 bases. Trimming removed 4 bases from V and 4 bases from J; junction bases left unmatched: 2. Germline CDR1 is LNHDA and CDR2 is SQIVND (reference sequence). The CDR3 covers 14 residues. The CDR3 here is CASSSGTGGTEAFF. For the CDR3, the DNA is TGTGCCAGTAGTAGCGGGACAGGGGGCACTGAAGCTTTCTTT.

The chain links TRBV12-5 to TRBJ2-1; 14 bases are shared with TRBD2. CDR1 and CDR2 (germline): LGHNT, FRNRAP. Trimming removed 6 bases from V and 9 bases from J; junction bases left unmatched: 4. The CDR3 is 14 amino acids. In DNA, the CDR3 is TGTGCTAGTGGGCCGGGACTAGCGGGAGCTGAGCAGTTCTTC. It translates to CASGPGLAGAEQFF.

The CDR3 is CASSQTEVGINEQFF. The CDR3 DNA reads as TGCGCCAGCAGCCAGACAGAAGTAGGAATCAATGAGCAGTTCTTC. The chain carries TRBV4-1 and TRBJ2-1; D is possibly TRBD1 (5 bases). The CDR3 spans 15 residues. Between the trimmed V and J ends, which lost 3 bases and 6 bases, there was a span of 15 bases. Per the germline V gene, CDR1 is MGHRA and CDR2 is YSYEKL.

For this clone: The same CDR3 arises from other DNA sequences in this sample as well. The chain is built from TRBV28 and TRBJ2-1, with 9 positions matching TRBD2. Unmatched junction bases numbered 2, after V lost 2 bases and J lost 3 bases. Germline V gene lookup returns CDR1 MDHEN and CDR2 SYDVKM. The CDR3 runs 15 residues. CDR3 region: CASSLLAGNYNEQFF. The DNA for the CDR3 is TGTGCCAGCAGTTTACTAGCGGGAAACTACAATGAGCAGTTCTTC.

V usage is TRBV30 and J usage is TRBJ2-1; 9 bases fit TRBD2. The germline V gene has CDR1 GTSNPN and CDR2 SVGIG (reference sequence). This CDR3 contains 17 residues. V was clipped by 3 bases and J by 5 bases; unmatched bases: 14. The CDR3 loop is CAWSWMMGGRANNEQFF. CDR3 nucleotide sequence: TGTGCCTGGAGCTGGATGATGGGCGGGAGGGCCAACAATGAGCAGTTCTTC.

The chain employs TRBV7-6 and TRBJ2-5; 10 bases line up with TRBD2. The CDR3 sequence is 16 residues long. Looked up from germline, CDR1 is SGHVS and CDR2 is FNYEAQ. Germline trimming cut 5 bases from V and 10 bases from J; bases unmatched to any gene: 16. CDR3: CASSTGLAVPTGNQYF. In nucleotides, the CDR3 is TGTGCCAGCAGCACCGGACTAGCGGTTCCAACAGGGAACCAGTACTTC. The full variable domain, in which reference TRBV7-6 and TRBJ2-5 provide the parts outside the CDR3, is GAGVSQSPRYKVTKRGQDVALRCDPISGHVSLYWYRQALGQGPEFLTYFNYEAQQDKSGLPNDRFSAERPEGSISTLTIQRTEQRDSAMYRCASSTGLAVPTGNQYFGPGTRLLVL.

This clone was seen a single time. The rearrangement uses TRBV9 and TRBJ1-3; the D is unclear. CDR1 SGDLS and CDR2 YYNGEE come from the germline V gene. V gave up 4 bases and J gave up 0 bases, with 8 bases separating them. This CDR3 has 14 residues. CDR3 protein: CASSSWSSGNTIYF. Here the CDR3 DNA reads TGTGCCAGCAGCAGCTGGAGCTCTGGAAACACCATATATTTT. Full variable domain (outside the CDR3, taken from reference TRBV9 and TRBJ1-3): DSGVTQTPKHLITATGQRVTLRCSPRSGDLSVYWYQQSLDQGLQFLIQYYNGEERAKGNILERFSAQQFPDLHSELNLSSLELGDSALYFCASSSWSSGNTIYFGEGSWLTVV.

The chain links TRBV6-6 to TRBJ2-7; D gene ambiguous. Germline lookup yields CDR1 MNHNY and CDR2 SVGAGI (reference sequence). V gave up 5 bases and J gave up 4 bases, with 6 bases separating them. This CDR3 is 11 amino acids long. The CDR3 reads CASSIGYEQYF. The CDR3 DNA reads TGTGCCAGCAGTATCGGGTACGAGCAGTACTTC.